This T cell receptor (beta chain) appears in the sequencing data of a study of cytomegalovirus exposure and HLA in healthy donors. Across the whole study: From about 170 million T cells, an earlier analysis saw approximately 110 million unique TCR beta sequences.

PCR primers comprised 60 Vbeta and 13 Jbeta primers. Profiled with immunoSEQ multiplex PCR; TCRdb holds only in-frame clones, not every one. The data hold 110,000 or so clones, with about 9.4% observed a single time. The germline gives CDR1 MNHNS, CDR2 SASEGT. Between the trimmed V and J ends, which lost 4 bases and 2 bases, there was a span of 8 bases. The CDR3 is made up of 13 amino acids. Study outcomes and limitations: Data from an earlier analysis indicated that most TCR beta V segments were productive either about 87% or about 30% of the time.

With respect to this clone: Its matching antigen is unknown.

The chain combines TRBV6-1 with TRBJ1-2, with D perhaps TRBD1 (5 bases). Specimen: PBMCs. The source of this sequence is a woman in her thirties or forties in good health and CMV-seropositive. CDR3: CASSASGNYGYTF. CDR3 nucleotide sequence: TGTGCCAGCAGTGCTTCAGGGAACTATGGCTACACCTTC.